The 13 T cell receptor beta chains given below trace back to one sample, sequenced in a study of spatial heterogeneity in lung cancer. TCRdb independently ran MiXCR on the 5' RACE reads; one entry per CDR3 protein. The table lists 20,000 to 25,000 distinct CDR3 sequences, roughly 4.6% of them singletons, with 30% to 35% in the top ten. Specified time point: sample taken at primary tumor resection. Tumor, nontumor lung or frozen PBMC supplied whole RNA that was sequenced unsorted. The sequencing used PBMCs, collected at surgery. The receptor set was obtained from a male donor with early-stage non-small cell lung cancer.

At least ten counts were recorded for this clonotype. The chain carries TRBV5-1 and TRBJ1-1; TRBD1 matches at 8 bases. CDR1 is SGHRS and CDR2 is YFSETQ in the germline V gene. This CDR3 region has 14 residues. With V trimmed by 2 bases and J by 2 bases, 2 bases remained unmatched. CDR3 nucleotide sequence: TGCGCCAGCAGCTTAGGGACAGGTAACACTGAAGCTTTCTTT. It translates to CASSLGTGNTEAFF.

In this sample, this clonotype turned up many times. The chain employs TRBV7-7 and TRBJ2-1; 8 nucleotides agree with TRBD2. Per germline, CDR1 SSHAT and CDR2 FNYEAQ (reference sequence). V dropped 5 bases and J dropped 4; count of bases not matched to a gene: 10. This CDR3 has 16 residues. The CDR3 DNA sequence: TGTGCCAGCAGCGCCGGAGCGGGAGCTGCTTACAATGAGCAGTTCTTC. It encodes CASSAGAGAAYNEQFF.

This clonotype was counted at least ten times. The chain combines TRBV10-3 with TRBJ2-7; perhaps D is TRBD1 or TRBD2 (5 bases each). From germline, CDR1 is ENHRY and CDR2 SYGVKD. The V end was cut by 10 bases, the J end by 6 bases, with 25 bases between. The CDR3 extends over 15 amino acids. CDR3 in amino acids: CATGHYGTGTPEQYF. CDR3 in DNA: TGTGCCACGGGCCACTACGGGACCGGGACCCCCGAGCAGTACTTC.

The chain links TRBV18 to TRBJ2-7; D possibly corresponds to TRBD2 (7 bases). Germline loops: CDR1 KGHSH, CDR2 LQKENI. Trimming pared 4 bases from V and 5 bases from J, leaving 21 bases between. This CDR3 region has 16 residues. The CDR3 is CASSHLTGGLFDEQYF. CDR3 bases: TGTGCCAGCTCACACCTCACGGGGGGCCTTTTTGACGAGCAGTACTTC.

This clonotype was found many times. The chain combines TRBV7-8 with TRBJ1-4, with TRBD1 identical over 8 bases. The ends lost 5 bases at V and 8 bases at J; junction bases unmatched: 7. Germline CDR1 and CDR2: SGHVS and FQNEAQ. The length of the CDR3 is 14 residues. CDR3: CASSRGQGREKLFF. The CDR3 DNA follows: TGTGCCAGCAGCCGAGGACAGGGAAGAGAAAAACTGTTTTTT.

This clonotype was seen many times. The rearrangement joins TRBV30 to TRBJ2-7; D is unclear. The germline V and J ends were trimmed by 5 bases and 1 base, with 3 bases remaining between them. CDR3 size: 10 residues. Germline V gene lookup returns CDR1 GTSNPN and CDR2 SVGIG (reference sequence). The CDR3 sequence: CAWGSYEQYF. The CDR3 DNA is TGTGCCTGGGGTTCCTACGAGCAGTACTTC.

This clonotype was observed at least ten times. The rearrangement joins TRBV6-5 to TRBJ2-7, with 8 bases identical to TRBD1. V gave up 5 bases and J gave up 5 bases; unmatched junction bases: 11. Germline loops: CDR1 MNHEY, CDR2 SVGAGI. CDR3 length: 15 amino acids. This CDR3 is CASSKTGTGIHEQYF. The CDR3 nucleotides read TGTGCCAGCAGTAAAACCGGGACAGGAATCCACGAGCAGTACTTC.

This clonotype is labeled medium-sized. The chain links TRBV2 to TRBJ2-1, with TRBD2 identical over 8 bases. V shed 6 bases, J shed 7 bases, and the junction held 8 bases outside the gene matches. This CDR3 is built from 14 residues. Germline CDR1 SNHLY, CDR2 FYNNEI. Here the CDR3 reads CASSQVAGLNEQFF. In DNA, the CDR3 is TGTGCCAGCAGCCAAGTAGCGGGACTAAATGAGCAGTTCTTC.

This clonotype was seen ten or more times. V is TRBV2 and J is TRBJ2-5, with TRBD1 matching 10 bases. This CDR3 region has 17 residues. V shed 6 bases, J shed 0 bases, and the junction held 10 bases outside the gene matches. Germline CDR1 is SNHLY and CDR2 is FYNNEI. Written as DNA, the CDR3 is TGTGCCAGCAGACAGGGATGGACAGGGGGTAACCAAGAGACCCAGTACTTC. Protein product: CASRQGWTGGNQETQYF.

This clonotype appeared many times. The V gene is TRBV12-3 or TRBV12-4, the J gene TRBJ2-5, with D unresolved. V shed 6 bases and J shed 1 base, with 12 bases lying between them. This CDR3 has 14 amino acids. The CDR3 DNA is TGTGCCAGCAGGCGACCGGGCCGCCAAGAGACCCAGTACTTC. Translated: CASRRPGRQETQYF.

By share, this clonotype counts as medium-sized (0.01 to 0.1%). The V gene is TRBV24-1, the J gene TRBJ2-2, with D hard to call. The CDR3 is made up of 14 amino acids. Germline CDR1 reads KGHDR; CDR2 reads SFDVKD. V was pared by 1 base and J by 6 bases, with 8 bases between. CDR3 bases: TGTGCCACCAGTGATTTACGAGAGGCCGGGGAGCTGTTTTTT. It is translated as CATSDLREAGELFF.

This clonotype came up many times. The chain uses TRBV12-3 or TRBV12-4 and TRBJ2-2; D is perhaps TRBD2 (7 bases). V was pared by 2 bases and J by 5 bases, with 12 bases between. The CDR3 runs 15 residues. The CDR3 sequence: CASSLSQGGTGELFF. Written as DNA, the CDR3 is TGTGCCAGCAGTTTATCACAGGGAGGGACCGGGGAGCTGTTTTTT.

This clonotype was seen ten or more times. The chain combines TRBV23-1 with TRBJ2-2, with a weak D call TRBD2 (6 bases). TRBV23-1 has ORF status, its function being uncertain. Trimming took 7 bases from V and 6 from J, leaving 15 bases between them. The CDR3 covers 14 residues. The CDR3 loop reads CASTPKGGSGELFF. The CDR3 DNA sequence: TGCGCCAGCACCCCAAAGGGAGGTTCCGGGGAGCTGTTTTTT.